These T cell receptor beta chains were read from a single sample in a study of T cells in narcolepsy. This table comes from immunoSEQ multiplex PCR, and its TCRdb copy is limited to in-frame clones, with some not included. The table lists fewer than 35,000 clones, around 83% of them singletons. The sample comprised CD45RA- memory CD4+ T cells from PBMCs. These receptors came from a human donor with narcolepsy. The CDR3 runs from the conserved cysteine through the conserved F or W. Fields, in order: J gene, clone size, V gene, D gene, CDR3 protein, CDR3 DNA. A D gene is named only where the DNA matches it firmly. Expanded clones get a size class; other rows say once, few or many, or leave the size out.

>TRBJ1-2|NA|TRBV6-5|NA
CASSSGRGIYGYTF
TGTGCCAGCAGTTCGGGAAGGGGAATCTACGGCTACACCTTC
>TRBJ1-2|NA|TRBV6-5|NA
CASSYGRYSNYGYTF
TGTGCCAGCAGTTACGGCAGGTATTCTAACTATGGCTACACCTTC
>TRBJ2-7|NA|TRBV7-2|NA
CASSRTDYEQYF
TGTGCCAGCAGCCGAACTGACTACGAGCAGTACTTC
>TRBJ1-2|once|TRBV6-5|NA
CASAPGNYGYTF
TGTGCCAGCGCCCCAGGCAATTATGGCTACACCTTC
>TRBJ2-3|NA|TRBV10-1|TRBD1
CASSAGGAGLTQYF
TGCGCCAGCAGTGCAGGGGGCGCCGGGCTGACGCAGTATTTT
>TRBJ1-4|NA|TRBV19|NA
CASSSSGNEKLFF
TGTGCCAGTAGTTCAAGCGGGAATGAAAAACTGTTTTTT
>TRBJ2-5|once|TRBV5-6|NA
CASSTQGPAETQYF
TGTGCCAGCAGTACTCAGGGCCCCGCTGAGACCCAGTACTTC
>TRBJ2-1|NA|TRBV29-1|NA
CSVEVRAYNEQFF
TGCAGCGTTGAGGTCAGGGCCTACAATGAGCAGTTCTTC
>TRBJ1-3|few|TRBV27|NA
CASSLGGAGNTIYF
TGTGCCAGCAGTTTAGGGGGGGCTGGAAACACCATATATTTT
>TRBJ1-1|once|TRBV5-6|NA
CASSWGDTEAFF
TGTGCCAGCAGCTGGGGTGACACTGAAGCTTTCTTT
>TRBJ2-3|NA|TRBV5-8|NA
CASSRLWGDHTDTQYF
TGTGCCAGCAGCCGACTTTGGGGGGACCACACAGATACGCAGTATTTT
>TRBJ2-3|NA|TRBV7-2|TRBD2
CASSLIAGGEGDTQYF
TGTGCCAGCAGCCTGATAGCGGGGGGCGAGGGAGATACGCAGTATTTT
>TRBJ1-5|NA|TRBV6-1|NA
CASSEAGGHSNQPQHF
TGTGCCAGCAGTGAAGCTGGGGGGCATAGCAATCAGCCCCAGCATTTT
>TRBJ1-2|NA|TRBV27|NA
CASSPIQDNYGYTF
TGTGCCAGCAGTCCTATACAGGATAACTATGGCTACACCTTC
>TRBJ2-7|NA|TRBV6-6|TRBD2
CASSSAGLAGGGEQYF
TGTGCCAGCAGCTCAGCGGGATTAGCGGGGGGCGGAGAGCAGTACTTC
>TRBJ1-2|NA|TRBV9|TRBD1
CASSENYNRDRYGYTF
TGTGCCAGCAGCGAAAACTATAATCGGGACAGATATGGCTACACCTTC
>TRBJ1-1|NA|TRBV11-1|NA
CASSLGLNTEAFF
TGTGCCAGCAGCTTAGGCCTGAACACTGAAGCTTTCTTT
>TRBJ2-3|NA|TRBV19|TRBD2
CASSIIRAGGRGDTQYF
TGTGCCAGTAGTATTATTAGAGCGGGGGGACGCGGAGATACGCAGTATTTT
>TRBJ2-2|once|TRBV29-1|NA
CSVGQGWGEGELFF
TGCAGCGTTGGGCAGGGGTGGGGAGAGGGGGAGCTGTTTTTT
>TRBJ1-2|NA|TRBV7-8|NA
CASSLSGVEGYGYTF
TGTGCCAGCAGCTTAAGTGGCGTCGAGGGCTATGGCTACACCTTC
>TRBJ2-5|NA|TRBV19|NA
CASSAVGVYSGTQYF
TGTGCCAGTAGTGCTGTAGGGGTTTATAGTGGGACCCAGTACTTC
>TRBJ2-5|NA|TRBV4-1|NA
CASSQEGTQLLQEAQYF
TGCGCCAGCAGCCAAGAGGGGACCCAGTTACTTCAAGAGGCCCAGTACTTC
>TRBJ2-3|NA|TRBV6-5|TRBD2
CASSSPSGGADTQYF
TGTGCCAGCAGTTCCCCGAGCGGGGGGGCGGATACGCAGTATTTT
>TRBJ2-7|NA|TRBV9|TRBD2
CASSFTGGPYEQYF
TGTGCCAGCAGCTTCACGGGGGGGCCCTACGAGCAGTACTTC
>TRBJ1-5|medium-sized|TRBV2|NA
CASSVFGTPNQPQHF
TGTGCCAGCAGTGTATTCGGGACTCCAAATCAGCCCCAGCATTTT
>TRBJ1-5|NA|TRBV7-6|TRBD1
CASSTSGGADQPQHF
TGTGCCAGCAGCACTTCAGGGGGCGCTGATCAGCCCCAGCATTTT
>TRBJ2-3|NA|TRBV9|TRBD2
CASSLRTSGGAGDTQYF
TGTGCCAGCAGCCTCCGGACTAGCGGGGGGGCTGGAGATACGCAGTATTTT
>TRBJ1-2|NA|TRBV6-5|TRBD1
CASSTETGGYTF
TGTGCCAGCAGTACAGAGACAGGGGGCTACACCTTC
>TRBJ2-3|NA|TRBV5-6|TRBD1
CASSPLRDRGSTDTQYF
TGTGCCAGCAGCCCACTTCGGGACAGGGGGAGCACAGATACGCAGTATTTT
>TRBJ1-4|NA|TRBV5-4|TRBD1
CASSAGGQGSEKLFF
TGTGCCAGCAGCGCCGGGGGACAGGGCAGCGAAAAACTGTTTTTT
>TRBJ1-2|NA|TRBV7-2|TRBD1
CASSLTQGPNGYTF
TGTGCCAGCAGCTTAACACAGGGGCCGAATGGCTACACCTTC
>TRBJ1-1|NA|TRBV7-9|NA
CASSFSNRNTEAFF
TGTGCCAGCAGCTTCTCCAATAGGAACACTGAGGCTTTCTTT
>TRBJ2-7|NA|TRBV6-6|NA
CASSTQTGPYEQYF
TGTGCCAGCAGTACACAAACCGGGCCCTACGAGCAGTACTTC
>TRBJ1-1|NA|TRBV2|NA
CASSSTNWGGTEAFF
TGTGCCAGCAGTAGCACAAATTGGGGGGGCACTGAAGCTTTCTTT
>TRBJ2-5|NA|TRBV5-6|NA
CASSSRTQETQYF
TGTGCCAGCAGCTCCCGGACCCAAGAGACCCAGTACTTC
>TRBJ2-3|NA|TRBV11-3|NA
CASSRTGLLTDTQYF
TGTGCCAGCAGTCGGACGGGACTTCTCACAGATACGCAGTATTTT
>TRBJ2-7|few|TRBV6-1|NA
CASSELGAREQYF
TGTGCCAGCAGTGAATTGGGGGCGCGGGAGCAGTACTTC
>TRBJ2-3|NA|TRBV6-6|NA
CASSYSIDTQYF
TGTGCCAGCAGTTACTCGATAGATACGCAGTATTTT
>TRBJ1-4|NA|TRBV5-4|NA
CASSQSDMGRKEKLFF
TGTGCCAGCAGCCAATCCGACATGGGGCGTAAGGAAAAACTGTTTTTT
>TRBJ2-3|once|TRBV4-2|NA
CASSQGAVERVSTDTQYF
TGTGCCAGCAGCCAAGGCGCGGTCGAGCGGGTTAGCACAGATACGCAGTATTTT
>TRBJ1-2|NA|TRBV19|TRBD1
CASKVDRDDGYTF
TGTGCCAGTAAGGTCGACAGGGACGATGGCTACACCTTC
>TRBJ2-1|NA|TRBV12-5|NA
CASGLVYFTAQDNEQFF
TGTGCTAGTGGTTTGGTATATTTTACGGCCCAAGACAATGAGCAGTTCTTC
>TRBJ1-6|NA|TRBV5-1|TRBD1
CASRGRGKENSPLHF
TGCGCCAGCAGGGGCAGGGGGAAGGAAAATTCACCCCTCCACTTT
>TRBJ2-1|once|TRBV9|NA
CASSVASVANRQFF
TGTGCCAGCAGCGTAGCTTCCGTCGCAAATAGGCAGTTCTTC
>TRBJ1-3|NA|TRBV28|NA
CASRQTGSGNTIYF
TGTGCCAGCAGACAAACAGGCTCTGGAAACACCATATATTTT
>TRBJ1-1|once|TRBV6-1|NA
CASRIRGRETEAFF
TGTGCCAGCAGAATACGGGGCCGGGAGACTGAAGCTTTCTTT
>TRBJ1-2|NA|TRBV5-4|NA
CASSLGRSPGYTF
TGTGCCAGCAGCTTAGGCAGGTCACCCGGCTACACCTTC
>TRBJ2-5|NA|TRBV7-9|NA
CASSLAETQYF
TGTGCCAGCAGCTTGGCAGAGACCCAGTACTTC
>TRBJ1-1|NA|TRBV7-9|TRBD1
CASSKDRGITEAFF
TGTGCCAGCAGCAAAGACAGGGGGATAACTGAAGCTTTCTTT
>TRBJ1-6|NA|TRBV7-2|TRBD1
CASSLTGLNSPLHF
TGTGCCAGCAGCTTGACAGGGCTTAATTCACCCCTCCACTTT
>TRBJ1-5|NA|TRBV19|TRBD1
CASIAGQGRVQPQHF
TGTGCCAGTATAGCCGGACAGGGGAGGGTTCAGCCCCAGCATTTT
>TRBJ2-7|few|TRBV5-1|TRBD2
CASSADPGTSGGQYF
TGCGCCAGCAGCGCTGACCCCGGGACTAGCGGGGGGCAGTACTTC
>TRBJ1-4|few|TRBV6-5|NA
CASSYRGTNEKLFF
TGTGCCAGCAGTTACAGGGGGACTAATGAAAAACTGTTTTTT
>TRBJ1-5|once|TRBV4-2|NA
CASSEGGSGPQHF
TGTGCCAGCAGCGAGGGGGGGAGTGGGCCCCAGCATTTT
>TRBJ1-4|NA|TRBV5-1|TRBD1
CASSYRTGGTNEKLFF
TGCGCCAGCAGCTACCGGACAGGGGGGACTAATGAAAAACTGTTTTTT
>TRBJ1-2|NA|TRBV7-2|NA
CASSLVSGYTF
TGTGCCAGCAGCTTAGTCTCTGGCTACACCTTC
>TRBJ1-1|NA|TRBV19|NA
CASSIVRYTEAFF
TGTGCCAGTAGTATAGTTCGCTACACTGAAGCTTTCTTT
>TRBJ1-1|NA|TRBV30|NA
CAWVTSANTEAFF
TGTGCCTGGGTGACGTCGGCGAACACTGAAGCTTTCTTT
>TRBJ2-7|NA|TRBV6-5|TRBD2
CASSYSGLAGSYEQYF
TGTGCCAGCAGTTACTCCGGACTAGCGGGGTCCTACGAGCAGTACTTC
>TRBJ1-2|NA|TRBV5-1|NA
CASSLDNYGYTF
TGCGCCAGCAGCTTGGATAACTATGGCTACACCTTC